These T cell receptor beta chains were read from a single sample in a study of cytomegalovirus exposure and HLA in healthy donors. Data came from immunoSEQ multiplex PCR; TCRdb stores just in-frame clones and leaves some out. The table lists around 160,000 clones, 88% of them singletons. Sequencing input: PBMCs. Receptor source: a young man in good health and CMV-seronegative. Each CDR3 is given with its conserved first and last residue. The D gene is left open where the match is weak. Where a row states a size, it is once, few, many or the class of an expanded clone; other rows omit it.

size	V	D	J	DNA	CDR3
NA	TRBV27	TRBD1	TRBJ1-4	TGTGCCAGCAGTCTTAACCTGGGACAGGGCTATAATGAAAAACTGTTTTTT	CASSLNLGQGYNEKLFF
NA	TRBV27	TRBD1	TRBJ1-2	TGTGCCAGCAGTTTCAAGGGGGCGGAGGCCCTTCCTTTAGCTGGCTTCGAGGGCTACACCTTC	CASSFKGAEALPLAGFEGYTF
NA	TRBV4-3	TRBD2	TRBJ2-3	TGCGCCAGCAGCCAGACTAGCGGGAGGGCCCGAGGTAGAGATACGCAGTATTTT	CASSQTSGRARGRDTQYF
few	TRBV7-7	TRBD1	TRBJ2-2	TGTGCTAGCAGCCCGGGACAGACCAACACCGGGGAGCTGTTTTTT	CASSPGQTNTGELFF
NA	TRBV29-1	NA	TRBJ1-1	TGCAGCGTGGCCGGCGGACAGTACACTGAAGCTTTCTTT	CSVAGGQYTEAFF
NA	TRBV6-4	NA	TRBJ2-1	TGTGCCAGCAGTGACTCGGAGAGGGATGAGCAGTTCTTC	CASSDSERDEQFF
NA	TRBV5-1	TRBD2	TRBJ2-7	TGCGCCAGCAGCCCTAGCGGGGCCTCCTACGAGCAGTACTTC	CASSPSGASYEQYF
NA	TRBV5-4	TRBD1	TRBJ2-4	TGTGCCAGCAGCTTACGGCACGGGACAGGGGTAAACATTCAGTACTTC	CASSLRHGTGVNIQYF
NA	TRBV6-6	TRBD1	TRBJ1-4	TGTGCCAGCAGTGATACAGGGGGCTTGGGTGAAAAACTGTTTTTT	CASSDTGGLGEKLFF
NA	TRBV27	NA	TRBJ1-5	TGTGCCAGCAGCCCTTTAGGAGGGGCAAATCAGCCCCAGCATTTT	CASSPLGGANQPQHF
NA	TRBV27	TRBD2	TRBJ2-5	TGTGCCAGCAGTTTCGGGAGACTAGCTCGGGAGACCCAGTACTTC	CASSFGRLARETQYF
NA	TRBV5-4	NA	TRBJ2-7	TGTGCCAGCAGCTTGAAAGGCAGGGTCGAGATCTACGAGCAGTACTTC	CASSLKGRVEIYEQYF
NA	TRBV6-1	NA	TRBJ1-1	TGTGCCAGCAGTGAAGTCTTGAACACTGAAGCTTTCTTT	CASSEVLNTEAFF
NA	TRBV7-2	NA	TRBJ1-2	TGTGCCAGCAGCCCGAGGCCGCCTAATGGCTACACCTTC	CASSPRPPNGYTF
NA	TRBV7-9	TRBD2	TRBJ2-3	TGTGCCAGCAGCTTAGCCTCAGGACTAGCGGGGGTTGATACGCAGTATTTT	CASSLASGLAGVDTQYF
NA	TRBV30	TRBD1	TRBJ1-1	TGTGCCTGGATGATGGGGACAGGGCCGAGGAACACTGAAGCTTTCTTT	CAWMMGTGPRNTEAFF
NA	TRBV6-6	NA	TRBJ1-3	TGTGCCAGCAGTTACTCGATCGAGTCTGGAAACACCATATATTTT	CASSYSIESGNTIYF
NA	TRBV11-2	NA	TRBJ1-5	TGTGCCAGCAGCTCCGTGAGGGGCAATCAGCCCCAGCATTTT	CASSSVRGNQPQHF
NA	TRBV9	NA	TRBJ1-1	TGTGCCAGCAGCGTAGCTGAGGGGGCTGAAGCTTTCTTT	CASSVAEGAEAFF
NA	TRBV19	NA	TRBJ1-2	TGTGCCAGTAGTGGAGGGACCGAAGCTAACTATGGCTACACCTTC	CASSGGTEANYGYTF
once	TRBV19	NA	TRBJ1-6	TGTGCCAGTACCAGAGGGGGACGGACGAGCTCCTATAATTCACCCCTCCACTTT	CASTRGGRTSSYNSPLHF
NA	TRBV2	TRBD2	TRBJ2-1	TGTGCCAGCAGTGAAATCCTAGCGGGAGTCAGCTCCTACAATGAGCAGTTCTTC	CASSEILAGVSSYNEQFF
NA	TRBV6-6	TRBD1	TRBJ1-5	TGTGCCAGCAGCCTACGGACAGGGTCGGAAGGTCAGCCCCAGCATTTT	CASSLRTGSEGQPQHF
once	TRBV5-1	NA	TRBJ2-3	TGCGCCAGCAGCTTGTTCGGGAGATCCACAGATACGCAGTATTTT	CASSLFGRSTDTQYF
NA	TRBV5-1	NA	TRBJ1-2	TGCGCCAGCAGCTTGGAGGGAGAAGCTAACTATGGCTACACCTTC	CASSLEGEANYGYTF
NA	TRBV27	NA	TRBJ1-1	TGTGCCACTTGGGCCCACGGGATTGAAGCTTTCTTT	CATWAHGIEAFF
NA	TRBV18	NA	TRBJ2-7	TGTGCCAGCTCACCACCGGTTTGGGGGGTAGGAGCCTACGAGCAGTACTTC	CASSPPVWGVGAYEQYF